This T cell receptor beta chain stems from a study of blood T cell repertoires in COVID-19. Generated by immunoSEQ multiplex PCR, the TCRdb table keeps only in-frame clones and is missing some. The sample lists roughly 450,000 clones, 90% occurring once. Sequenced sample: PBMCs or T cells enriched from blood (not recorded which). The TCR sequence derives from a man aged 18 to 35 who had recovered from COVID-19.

The DNA of the CDR3 is TGTGCCAGCGGCTTAGCGGGAGGGCTAGGGGTTGAGCAGTTCTTC. Its translation: CASGLAGGLGVEQFF. The J gene is TRBJ2-1, the V gene TRBV27, with 11 nucleotides matching TRBD2. The junction had 12 bases not matched to a gene; V was cut back by 8 bases and J by 9 bases. The CDR3 sequence is 15 residues long. Germline lookup yields CDR1 MNHEY and CDR2 SMNVEV (reference sequence).